This TCR beta chain was sequenced for a study of beta chain features in type 1 diabetes (dated by TCRdb to between 2018 and 2020). Context from the whole study: Mean age, gender distribution, total cell number and subset yield were not different between patients and healthy donors. A total of roughly 98,000,000 sorted cells were examined across all samples, and RNA yield correlated strongly with the number of cells per subset. In the study, recently diagnosed type 1 diabetes patients and matched healthy donors were compared on the TCRB repertoires of their sorted circulating CD4+ T cell subsets. Naive and central memory subsets were obtained from all 30 or so donors, but regulatory and stem cell-like memory subsets were isolated from only 8 patients and about eight healthy donors.

V loses 4 bases at its end and J loses 8 bases; junction bases beyond the gene matches: 15. Taken from cysteine to phenylalanine, the CDR3 has 17 residues. Only the CDR3 DNA stays, 51 bases, in frame from base 1. In the germline V gene, CDR1 corresponds to SGHRS and CDR2 to YFSETQ. A single peripheral blood draw of 95 to 150 mL on average was collected from each donor into heparinised tubes. Using a panel that included CD45RO, CCR7, CD25, CD127, CD95 and CD27, naive, central memory, regulatory and stem cell-like memory CD4+ T cells were sorted on a BD FACSAria II. All sorted populations exceeded 95% purity. PBMCs were isolated immediately by Lymphoprep density gradient centrifugation and stained directly without culture. Samples were stained and sorted in pairs, with one healthy donor and one patient per experiment, so that batch effects were minimized. Turning to this clone: No cognate antigen has been identified for it. No much larger clone exists at a distance of one base, and base qualities are not known.

Findings and caveats that apply to the study as a whole: At VDJ recombination sites, patients with type 1 diabetes made fewer insertions and deleted more nucleotides, a pattern implying thymic rearrangement abnormalities. Shorter templates might be favored by PCR, yet because patient and control samples were amplified and corrected together, any such skew would affect both groups equally. A moderate but significant shortening of TCRB CDR3 length was observed in type 1 diabetes patients in all four CD4+ subsets. The naive, central memory and regulatory TCRB repertoires appeared to resemble one another more closely among patients than among healthy donors. Because cDNA was sequenced instead of genomic DNA, highly expressing activated cells could be over-represented, though the groups showed no difference in activation or CD3 levels. Because small numbers of individuals were included in the HLA sub-analyses, any influence of HLA type on TCRB rearrangement was left unresolved.

The entire amount of isolated RNA was reverse transcribed using the High Capacity cDNA Reverse Transcription Kit, so the sequenced TCRB transcripts were expressed ones. Deep immunoSEQ sequencing was performed on naive, central memory and regulatory T cell samples, with an average of roughly 3.3 million total reads per sample. After sorted cells were lysed in RLT buffer, RNA was extracted with DNase-treated RNeasy Micro or Mini kits, with the choice depending on cell number. Each cell subset was processed separately to prevent cross-contamination, with patient and healthy donor samples processed together. TCRB sequences were amplified from cDNA with the immunoSEQ multiplex PCR, producing 87-bp fragments spanning the CDR3 region. The amplicons were sequenced using the Illumina HiSeq platform. Processing in the source paper ran as follows. PCR bias was computationally corrected using synthetic template baselines, reads within Hamming distance 2 were collapsed, and singletons that could not be merged were discarded. Reads were aligned against IMGT so that V, D and J genes, CDR3 length and insertions or deletions at six rearrangement sites could be assigned. Within each subset, clonotype counts were normalized to sorted cell number, and only after that were true diversity and Gini coefficients computed with the tcR R package. The overlap coefficient, calculated on TCRB nucleotide sequences, was used to measure repertoire sharing. The table was pulled from immuneACCESS by TCRdb, which kept in-frame rearrangements only. Such tables lose some clones; where checked, under half of the loss comes from unresolved V genes, and the rest has no known cause. V and J calls and clone size are given by that table; D and trimming were obtained from the DNA. Here the sample has tens of thousands of clones; around three fifths occur a single time. 2% to 2.5% of the sample goes to the ten largest clones.

This clonotype was obtained from a woman aged 18-29 years in good health. The rearrangement combines TRBV5-1 with TRBJ2-1, and 10 junctional nucleotides match TRBD2. Sequencing was carried out using Tregs from blood. The cell subset or site tag for this specimen amounts to: regulatory CD4+ T cells. The DNA sequence is TGCGCCAGCAGCCTCGGGGTTGGTAGCGGGAGGTTTCATGAGCAGTTCTTC. Its protein is CASSLGVGSGRFHEQFF.